This T cell receptor beta chain was captured in a study of graft-versus-host responses after intestinal transplantation. Points from the study as a whole: Early post-transplant declines in HvG were associated with peak levels of circulating GvH clones. When patients had graft-donor T cell macrochimerism, their allografts held high graft-versus-host to host-versus-graft clonal ratios. GvH clonotypes were identified within recipient marrow, with a subset emerging first in ileum or blood.

The repertoire was sequenced with immunoSEQ multiplex PCR; TCRdb's copy has only in-frame clones and lacks some. The sample records tens of thousands of clones, about 95% being singletons. This CDR3 comprises 14 residues. Germline CDR1 and CDR2: MGHRA and YSYEKL. V was shortened by 3 bases and J by 3 bases, with 12 bases between the two germline ends. Concerning this clone: Its target is unknown.

The material was unstimulated CD8+ T cells sorted from spleen or lymph node cells, obtained before transplant. V usage is TRBV4-1 and J usage is TRBJ2-7; D tentatively fits TRBD1 or TRBD2 (5 bases each). This sequence was found in a human donor who was the organ donor for an intestinal transplant. The CDR3 is CASSHGDQFYEQYF. In nucleotides, the CDR3 is TGCGCCAGCAGCCACGGGGACCAATTCTACGAGCAGTACTTC.